These 19 T cell receptor beta chains share one sample of origin, sequenced in a study of T cell responses to AZD1222 COVID-19 vaccine. Using immunoSEQ multiplex PCR, the repertoire was profiled, and TCRdb retains in-frame clones only, with some absent. Here the sample spans 130,000 to 150,000 clones, around 90% being singletons. Source: peripheral blood, taken on day 0 of AZD1222 vaccination. The receptors were sampled from an adult in good health.

This CDR3 is CAISATPEDEQFF. DNA of the CDR3: TGTGCCATCAGTGCGACCCCCGAGGATGAGCAGTTCTTC. This chain links TRBV10-3 with TRBJ2-1, with unresolved D. Trimming removed 4 bases at V and 8 bases at J, with 12 bases between. Germline values: CDR1 ENHRY, CDR2 SYGVKD. The CDR3 has 13 amino acids.

This chain joins TRBV18 and TRBJ1-4; D gene unclear. Deletions cut 3 bases from V and 3 bases from J, with 8 bases between. There are 14 residues in the CDR3. Germline CDR1 is KGHSH and CDR2 is LQKENI. The CDR3 loop reads CASSPSGANEKLFF. CDR3 DNA sequence: TGTGCCAGCTCACCTTCGGGTGCTAATGAAAAACTGTTTTTT. Combining the CDR3 with reference TRBV18 and TRBJ1-4 gives the whole variable domain NAGVMQNPRHLVRRRGQEARLRCSPMKGHSHVYWYRQLPEEGLKFMVYLQKENIIDESGMPKERFSAEFPKEGPSILRIQQVVRGDSAAYFCASSPSGANEKLFFGSGTQLSVL.

The chain employs TRBV5-1 and TRBJ1-4, with D unresolved. Between the trimmed V and J ends, which lost 1 base and 4 bases, there was a span of 11 bases. The germline gives CDR1 SGHRS, CDR2 YFSETQ. The CDR3 totals 15 residues. CDR3 DNA sequence: TGCGCCAGCAGCTTGAGACAAAGTCATAATGAAAAACTGTTTTTT. This codes for CASSLRQSHNEKLFF.

This clone has only one observation. This chain connects TRBV5-1 to TRBJ1-1; 9 bases align to TRBD1. Per the germline V gene, CDR1 is SGHRS and CDR2 is YFSETQ. The J segment lost 4 bases and the V segment lost 3 bases, leaving 7 bases of the junction unmatched. This CDR3 contains 15 residues. The CDR3: CASSYYRGPGTEAFF. The CDR3 nucleotides are TGCGCCAGCAGCTACTACAGGGGGCCTGGCACTGAAGCTTTCTTT.

This sequence joins TRBV4-2 and TRBJ2-7, with D possibly matching TRBD1 (6 bases). Trimming removed 0 bases at V and 4 bases at J, with 19 bases between. This CDR3 comprises 17 residues. CDR1 and CDR2 from the germline V gene are LGHNA and YNFKEQ. The CDR3 region has the DNA TGTGCCAGCAGCCAAGATAGGAGAGGGACACCTCAGTACGAGCAGTACTTC. It codes for CASSQDRRGTPQYEQYF.

The gene calls are TRBV5-1 and TRBJ2-1, with D tentatively TRBD2 (5 bases). The germline CDR1 and CDR2 sequences are SGHRS and YFSETQ. Trimming cost V 3 bases and J 1 base, with 11 bases left between them. CDR3 size: 15 residues. This chain's CDR3 is CASSSDSTSYNEQFF. DNA of the CDR3: TGCGCCAGCAGCTCGGACTCCACTTCCTACAATGAGCAGTTCTTC.

The V gene is TRBV7-9, the J gene TRBJ2-1; D possibly corresponds to TRBD1 (5 bases). Per the germline V gene, CDR1 is SEHNR and CDR2 is FQNEAQ (reference sequence). V lost 3 bases and J 7 bases, leaving 10 bases between the germline ends. The CDR3 has 13 amino acids. CDR3 in amino acids: CASSFRVGNEQFF. CDR3 coding DNA: TGTGCCAGCAGCTTCAGGGTAGGGAATGAGCAGTTCTTC.

Regarding this clone: The same CDR3 arises from other DNA sequences in this sample as well. The chain joins TRBV20-1 to TRBJ1-1; the D is unclear. The CDR3 loop spans 11 amino acids. V dropped 3 bases and J dropped 2 bases, with 4 bases sitting between them. The V gene's germline CDR1 is DFQATT and CDR2 SNEGSKA (reference sequence). The CDR3 nucleotides read TGCAGTGCTAGGGGCAACACTGAAGCTTTCTTT. It is translated as CSARGNTEAFF.

The chain combines TRBV6-4 with TRBJ2-2, with D unresolved. Trimming took 3 bases from V and 4 from J, leaving 12 bases between them. CDR3 length: 15 amino acids. Per germline, CDR1 MRHNA and CDR2 SNTAGT. Here the CDR3 DNA reads TGTGCCAGCAGTGAGGGTGCAGCCGGCACCGGGGAGCTGTTTTTT. Amino acids: CASSEGAAGTGELFF.

The CDR3 nucleotides read TGTGCCAGCAGCCCGACCGGGACAGGGTATGGCTACACCTTC. Protein: CASSPTGTGYGYTF. The chain couples TRBV6-5 to TRBJ1-2; 9 nucleotides align to TRBD1. V lost 6 bases and J lost 5; bases outside the gene matches: 7. The CDR3 contains 14 residues. Looked up from germline, CDR1 is MNHEY and CDR2 is SVGAGI.

J is TRBJ1-4 and V is TRBV11-2; a possible D gene is TRBD1 (5 bases). There are 16 residues in the CDR3. Looked up from germline, CDR1 is SGHAT and CDR2 is FQNNGV. V was cut by 1 base and J by 3 bases, with 12 bases left in between. As DNA, the CDR3 is TGTGCCAGCAGCTTAGGGGGGGGATCGTCTAATGAAAAACTGTTTTTT. It is translated as CASSLGGGSSNEKLFF.

V and J are TRBV6-5 and TRBJ1-1; 7 nucleotides match TRBD1. Germline CDR1 MNHEY, CDR2 SVGAGI. CDR3 length: 13 amino acids. Trimming took 1 base from V and 7 from J; bases not matched to a gene: 3. The CDR3 protein is CASSYLTGREAFF. The CDR3 DNA reads TGTGCCAGCAGTTACTTGACAGGGCGTGAAGCTTTCTTT.

The chain is built from TRBV19 and TRBJ2-1; D unresolved. The CDR3 length is 15 residues. CDR1 and CDR2 from the germline V gene are LNHDA and SQIVND (reference sequence). Trimming removed 5 bases from V and 5 bases from J, with 16 bases in between. CDR3 DNA: TGTGCCAGTAGTCCCCCCTGGAGCCAGCACAATGAGCAGTTCTTC. As protein: CASSPPWSQHNEQFF.

This chain links TRBV9 with TRBJ2-1; D not certain. The V end lost 0 bases, the J end lost 5 bases, and 6 bases lay between the germline ends. CDR3 length equals 13 residues. Germline CDR1 reads SGDLS; CDR2 reads YYNGEE. CDR3 residues: CASSVGPDNEQFF. The CDR3 DNA sequence: TGTGCCAGCAGCGTAGGTCCTGACAATGAGCAGTTCTTC. Variable domain in full (rest from reference TRBV9 and TRBJ2-1): DSGVTQTPKHLITATGQRVTLRCSPRSGDLSVYWYQQSLDQGLQFLIQYYNGEERAKGNILERFSAQQFPDLHSELNLSSLELGDSALYFCASSVGPDNEQFFGPGTRLTVL.

The chain carries TRBV6-6 and TRBJ1-2, with D possibly TRBD1 on 5 matching bases. With 5 bases removed from V and 4 bases from J, the gap between germline ends came to 14 bases. CDR1 and CDR2 (germline): MNHNY, SVGAGI (reference sequence). The CDR3 runs to 14 residues. CDR3 sequence (DNA): TGTGCCAGCAGTGAGGGGTTCGGCTTCTATGGCTACACCTTC. Protein product: CASSEGFGFYGYTF.

This sequence joins TRBV27 and TRBJ2-1, with 8 bases that match TRBD1. J was trimmed by 1 base and V by 8 bases; bases with no gene match: 16. This CDR3 has 18 amino acids. Germline CDR1 reads MNHEY; CDR2 reads SMNVEV (reference sequence). CDR3 sequence: CASLSTGGGVGSYNEQFF. CDR3 DNA sequence: TGTGCCAGCCTCTCTACAGGGGGAGGTGTCGGGTCCTACAATGAGCAGTTCTTC.

The genes are TRBV7-9 and TRBJ2-3; D uncertain. From germline, CDR1 is SEHNR and CDR2 FQNEAQ (reference sequence). V lost 2 bases and J 2 bases, leaving 11 bases between the germline ends. The CDR3 runs to 15 residues. This CDR3 reads CASSLNRHNTDTQYF. The CDR3 DNA sequence: TGTGCCAGCAGCTTAAACAGACACAACACAGATACGCAGTATTTT.

The rearrangement links TRBV5-1 to TRBJ2-7; the D gene could be TRBD1 or TRBD2 (5 bases each). Germline V gives CDR1 SGHRS, CDR2 YFSETQ. The CDR3 covers 16 residues. V was pared by 3 bases and J by 4 bases, with 20 bases between. This chain's CDR3 is CASSSGPRAGKYEQYF. Written as DNA, the CDR3 is TGCGCCAGCAGCTCGGGACCCAGGGCAGGGAAATACGAGCAGTACTTC.

The gene calls are TRBV11-2 and TRBJ1-2; D ambiguous. The CDR3 sequence is 16 residues long. V dropped 5 bases and J dropped 2 bases, with 18 bases sitting between them. Germline lookup yields CDR1 SGHAT and CDR2 FQNNGV. The CDR3 sequence is CASSHPRATKNYGYTF. For the CDR3, the DNA is TGTGCCAGCAGCCACCCCCGGGCCACCAAAAACTATGGCTACACCTTC.